This T cell receptor (beta chain) was retrieved from a study of blood T cell repertoires in COVID-19. Study at large: The United States, Italy and Spain supplied acute and convalescent COVID-19 samples. From T cells, B-cell-depleted T cells, or PBMCs came the material, which was cDNA or gDNA.

J lost 2 bases, V lost 7 bases, and 6 bases had no gene match. The CDR3 is made up of 16 amino acids. CDR1 and CDR2 (germline): LNHDA, SQIVND (reference sequence). Assay used: immunoSEQ multiplex PCR; TCRdb lists only in-frame clones, some missing. The sample lists some 100,000 clones, approximately 89% occurring once. This clone was observed a handful of times. The TCR was taken from a man aged 50 to 59 with active COVID-19. The V call is TRBV19, the J call TRBJ2-2; 11 nucleotides agree with TRBD2. The specimen sequenced was peripheral blood. The CDR3 sequence: CASINSGGVNTGELFF. The CDR3 region has the DNA TGTGCCAGTATCAATAGCGGGGGGGTAAACACCGGGGAGCTGTTTTTT.